This TCR beta chain was profiled in a study of regulatory T cells in long-lasting Graves disease. Relying on iRepertoire HTBI primers and Arm-PCR of CDR3 regions, the team built TCR beta libraries. TCRdb itself ran the multiplex PCR reads through MiXCR, one entry per CDR3 protein. The sample lists about 540,000 distinct CDR3 sequences, roughly 14% occurring once. This clonotype has just a few counts. CDR3 length: 15 amino acids. V lost 2 bases to trimming and J lost 2 bases, with 13 bases between them. Germline-derived CDR1 and CDR2 are GTSNPN and SVGIG (reference sequence). Time point specified: newly diagnosed GD, antithyroid drugs for less than 3 months. RNA isolated from PBMCs was used to make the TCR library. This sample was also put to use in a study of T cells in Graves' hyperthyroidism and ophthalmopathy.

The rearrangement joins TRBV30 to TRBJ1-5; D is perhaps TRBD1 (5 bases). The TCR comes from a man aged 25 to 40 with Graves disease. Source: peripheral blood mononuclear cells (PBMCs), taken at new diagnosis, from a patient treated with antithyroid drugs. CDR3 in DNA: TGTGCCTGGAGTATCGGGGGTTGGGGCAATCAGCCCCAGCATTTT. It codes for CAWSIGGWGNQPQHF.